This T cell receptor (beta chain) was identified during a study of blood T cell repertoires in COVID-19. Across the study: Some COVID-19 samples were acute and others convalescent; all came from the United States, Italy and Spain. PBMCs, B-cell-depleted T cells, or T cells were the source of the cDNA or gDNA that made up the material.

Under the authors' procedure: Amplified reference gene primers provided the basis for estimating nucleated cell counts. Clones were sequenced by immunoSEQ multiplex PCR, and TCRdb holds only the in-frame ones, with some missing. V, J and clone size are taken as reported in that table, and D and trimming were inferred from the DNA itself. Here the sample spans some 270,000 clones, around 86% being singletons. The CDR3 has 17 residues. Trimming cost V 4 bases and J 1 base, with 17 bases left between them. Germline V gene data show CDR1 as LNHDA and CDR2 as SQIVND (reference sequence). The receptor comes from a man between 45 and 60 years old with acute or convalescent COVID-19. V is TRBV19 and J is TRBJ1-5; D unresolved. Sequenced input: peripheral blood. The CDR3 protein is CASSTRRGLGSNQPQHF. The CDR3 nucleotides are TGTGCCAGTAGTACCCGGCGGGGATTGGGCAGCAATCAGCCCCAGCATTTT. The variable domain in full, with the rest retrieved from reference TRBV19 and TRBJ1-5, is DGGITQSPKYLFRKEGQNVTLSCEQNLNHDAMYWYRQDPGQGLRLIYYSQIVNDFQKGDIAEGYSVSREKKESFPLTVTSAQKNPTAFYLCASSTRRGLGSNQPQHFGDGTRLSIL.